The 10 T cell receptor beta chains listed next were all sequenced from one sample in a study of OX40 agonist ivuxolimab in advanced cancers. TCRdb's copy holds only in-frame clones and misses some; the assay was immunoSEQ multiplex PCR. The top ten clones hold 0.44% of a sample with approximately 70,000 clones, approximately 90% of them seen once. The specimen comprised CD4+ or CD8+ T cells sorted from blood, sampled in a trial of the OX40 agonist ivuxolimab. Receptor source: an adult with an advanced solid tumor such as melanoma, head and neck, liver or kidney cancer.

The rearrangement joins TRBV2 to TRBJ2-2; 8 bases align to TRBD1. The CDR3 runs to 16 residues. The junction had 3 bases not matched to a gene; V was cut back by 3 bases and J by 0 bases. Looked up from germline, CDR1 is SNHLY and CDR2 is FYNNEI. The CDR3 DNA reads TGTGCCAGCAGTGATCAGGGGGCGACGAACACCGGGGAGCTGTTTTTT. Its protein product is CASSDQGATNTGELFF.

The chain joins TRBV19 to TRBJ2-1, with 15 bases that match TRBD2. CDR3 length equals 18 residues. The J segment lost 10 bases and the V segment lost 2 bases, leaving 12 bases of the junction unmatched. Germline CDR1 is LNHDA and CDR2 is SQIVND (reference sequence). The DNA of the CDR3 is TGTGCCAGTAGTATATACGGGTCGGGACTAGCGGGAGGCATGGAGCAGTTCTTC. It is translated as CASSIYGSGLAGGMEQFF.

The chain couples TRBV10-3 to TRBJ2-1; TRBD2 aligns across 7 bases. The CDR3 is made up of 15 amino acids. After removal of 4 bases from V and 4 bases from J, the junction contained 7 bases not matched to a gene. Germline values: CDR1 ENHRY, CDR2 SYGVKD. CDR3 sequence (DNA): TGTGCCATCAGTGTCGGGGGAGGGGCTTACAATGAGCAGTTCTTC. Amino acids: CAISVGGGAYNEQFF.

The rearrangement uses TRBV7-9 and TRBJ2-1; 9 nucleotides agree with TRBD2. The ends lost 1 base at V and 10 bases at J; junction bases unmatched: 5. The CDR3 runs to 14 residues. Per germline, CDR1 SEHNR and CDR2 FQNEAQ (reference sequence). The CDR3 is CASSLGLAGQEQFF. The DNA for the CDR3 is TGTGCCAGCAGCTTAGGTCTAGCGGGACAAGAGCAGTTCTTC.

The J gene is TRBJ1-1, the V gene TRBV7-8; weak D call: TRBD1 (5 bases). The CDR3 extends over 14 amino acids. Germline V lookup: CDR1 SGHVS, CDR2 FQNEAQ. V dropped 1 base and J dropped 1 base, with 7 bases sitting between them. CDR3 residues: CASSLVGGNTEAFF. CDR3 nucleotides: TGTGCCAGCAGCTTAGTGGGGGGGAACACTGAAGCTTTCTTT. Using reference TRBV7-8 and TRBJ1-1 for the parts outside the CDR3, the full variable domain is GAGVSQSPRYKVAKRGQDVALRCDPISGHVSLFWYQQALGQGPEFLTYFQNEAQLDKSGLPSDRFFAERPEGSVSTLKIQRTQQEDSAVYLCASSLVGGNTEAFFGQGTRLTVV.

The gene calls are TRBV6-5 and TRBJ2-7, with D tentatively TRBD1 or TRBD2 (5 bases each). CDR3 length: 13 residues. CDR1 is MNHEY, CDR2 SVGAGI, per germline. V was shortened by 0 bases and J by 3 bases, with 6 bases between the two germline ends. The CDR3 loop is CASSYSGDYEQYF. CDR3 DNA: TGTGCCAGCAGTTACTCGGGGGACTACGAGCAGTACTTC.

The rearrangement joins TRBV29-1 to TRBJ2-2; unclear D gene. V was pared by 3 bases and J by 6 bases, with 14 bases between. The CDR3 is 14 amino acids. Per germline, CDR1 SQVTM and CDR2 ANQGSEA. The CDR3 bases are TGCAGCGTTGACGAGGCCAGGTACGCCGGGGAGCTGTTTTTT. Encoded protein: CSVDEARYAGELFF.

The chain employs TRBV15 and TRBJ2-5; D is unresolved. Trimming removed 0 bases at V and 4 bases at J, with 12 bases between. The V gene's germline CDR1 is LNHNV and CDR2 YYDKDF (reference sequence). The CDR3 runs 15 residues. CDR3 region: CATSRDRVVVETQYF. CDR3 DNA sequence: TGTGCCACCAGCAGAGATAGAGTAGTTGTAGAGACCCAGTACTTC.

This rearrangement joins TRBV18 to TRBJ2-5, with 15 bases identical to TRBD2. The ends lost 0 bases at V and 5 bases at J; junction bases unmatched: 1. CDR1 and CDR2 from the germline V gene are KGHSH and LQKENI. The length of the CDR3 is 16 residues. The CDR3: CASSPPGTSGRETQYF. The CDR3, as DNA: TGTGCCAGCTCACCACCGGGGACTAGCGGGAGGGAGACCCAGTACTTC.

The V call is TRBV18, the J call TRBJ2-7; 9 nucleotides align to TRBD1. Germline values: CDR1 KGHSH, CDR2 LQKENI. Trimming cost V 3 bases and J 2 bases; bases outside gene matches: 5. The CDR3 sequence is 15 residues long. The CDR3 reads CASSPTGTGPYEQYF. The CDR3 region has the DNA TGTGCCAGCTCACCGACCGGGACAGGGCCCTACGAGCAGTACTTC.